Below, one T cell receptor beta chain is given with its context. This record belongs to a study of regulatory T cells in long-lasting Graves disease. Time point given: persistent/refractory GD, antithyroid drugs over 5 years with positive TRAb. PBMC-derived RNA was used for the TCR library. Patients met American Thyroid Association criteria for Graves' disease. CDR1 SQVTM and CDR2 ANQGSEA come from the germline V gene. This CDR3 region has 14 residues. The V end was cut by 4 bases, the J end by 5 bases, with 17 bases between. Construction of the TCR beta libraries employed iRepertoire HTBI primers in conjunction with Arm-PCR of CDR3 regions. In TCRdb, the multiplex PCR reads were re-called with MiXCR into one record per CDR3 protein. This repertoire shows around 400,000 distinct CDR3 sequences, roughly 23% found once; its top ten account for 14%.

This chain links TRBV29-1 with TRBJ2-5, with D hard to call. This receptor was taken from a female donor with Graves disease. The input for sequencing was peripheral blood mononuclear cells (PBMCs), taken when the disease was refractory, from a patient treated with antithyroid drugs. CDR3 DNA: TGCAGCGTTGCCCCCACGACGGATGTGGAGACCCAGTACTTC. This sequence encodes CSVAPTTDVETQYF.